This T cell receptor beta chain was identified in a study of cytomegalovirus exposure and HLA in healthy donors. Data came from immunoSEQ multiplex PCR; TCRdb stores just in-frame clones and leaves some out. The table includes under 200,000 clones, roughly nine tenths detected once. Germline CDR1 SGDLS, CDR2 YYNGEE. Deletions cut 4 bases from V and 0 bases from J, with 7 bases between. This CDR3 has 13 residues. The rearrangement uses TRBV9 and TRBJ1-2; the D is unclear. Sequencing was performed on PBMCs. The receptor was derived from a man younger than 35 in good health and CMV-seropositive. CDR3 sequence: CASSRGANYGYTF. CDR3 nucleotide sequence: TGTGCCAGCAGCCGAGGTGCTAACTATGGCTACACCTTC.